The clone carrying this T cell receptor beta chain has at least ten counts. The antigen remains undetermined. Specified time point: newly diagnosed GD, antithyroid drugs for less than 3 months. Isolated PBMC RNA provided the starting material for the TCR library. The record originates from a study of regulatory T cells in long-lasting Graves disease. Study-wide results and limits: Persistent disease was associated with favored TRBV28 usage and with favored use of TRBJ1-2 and TRBJ2-5.

HTBI primers from iRepertoire and Arm-PCR of CDR3 regions yielded the TCR beta libraries. In TCRdb, the multiplex PCR reads were re-called with MiXCR into one record per CDR3 protein. Of more than 350,000 distinct CDR3 sequences detected, about 16% appear once; the ten largest clones hold 16%. V lost 6 bases to trimming and J lost 3 bases; unmatched junction nucleotides: 8. CDR3 length: 14 residues. Germline V gene data show CDR1 as MDHEN and CDR2 as SYDVKM. The sample was also reused in another study, on T cells in Graves' hyperthyroidism and ophthalmopathy. Per that study: Newly diagnosed hyperthyroidism, duration under 2 months, in patients aged 18 to 65. Diagnosing involved the use of clinical symptoms, serum thyroxine and TRAb, thyroid ultrasound and orbital computed tomography. Using the HTBI primer set, a first-round RT-PCR was run on the TCR CDR3.

Sequenced material: peripheral blood mononuclear cells (PBMCs), taken at new diagnosis, from a patient treated with antithyroid drugs. This rearrangement joins TRBV28 to TRBJ2-7; the match to TRBD1 covers 7 bases. This TCR derives from a woman aged 25 to 39 with Graves disease. CDR3 amino acids: CASSQTGSVYEQYF. The CDR3 DNA is TGTGCCAGCAGCCAGACAGGGTCCGTCTACGAGCAGTACTTC.